These 9 T cell receptor beta chains share one sample of origin, sequenced in a study of CD8 T cells in Susac syndrome (dated by TCRdb to the late 2010s). The library relied on the immunoSEQ multiplex PCR assay. RNA was extracted using the RNeasy kit, and about 0.45 to 1 microgram was reverse transcribed with random hexamers. TCRdb trimmed the raw reads at Q25, called clones with MiXCR and kept productive beta chains. Here each entry gathers all rows of one CDR3 protein and keeps the most common genes and DNA. The sample records 330,000 or so distinct CDR3 sequences, approximately 91% of which are singletons. The ten largest make up roughly 0.17% of the sample. Sequencing used CD8+ T cells from PBMCs. These receptor sequences come from a human donor with multiple sclerosis.

The rearrangement uses TRBV2 and TRBJ1-1; D is possibly TRBD1 (6 bases). Germline-derived CDR1 and CDR2 are SNHLY and FYNNEI. The CDR3 length is 12 residues. Trimming took 6 bases from V and 7 from J, leaving 12 bases between them. The CDR3 loop is CASRTGPLEAFF. The CDR3 nucleotides are TGTGCCAGCAGGACAGGACCCCTTGAAGCTTTCTTT.

The rearrangement joins TRBV7-8 to TRBJ1-1; possibly TRBD1 for D (5 bases). Trimming pared 1 base from V and 0 bases from J, leaving 12 bases between. CDR1 is SGHVS and CDR2 is FQNEAQ in the germline V gene. The CDR3 has 16 residues. The CDR3 coding sequence is TGTGCCAGCAGCTTAGACGCCGGGGGACTGAACACTGAAGCTTTCTTT. Translated, it gives CASSLDAGGLNTEAFF.

This chain uses TRBV11-2 with TRBJ2-1, with TRBD2 identical over 8 bases. The V gene's germline CDR1 is SGHAT and CDR2 FQNNGV. The CDR3 has 15 amino acids. Trimming cost V 5 bases and J 8 bases; bases outside gene matches: 11. CDR3 residues: CASSPGSGSVDEQFF. The CDR3 bases are TGTGCCAGCAGCCCCGGGAGCGGGAGTGTCGATGAGCAGTTCTTC.

The V call is TRBV6-1, the J call TRBJ2-1, with 8 bases fitting TRBD2. J was trimmed by 7 bases and V by 1 base; bases with no gene match: 6. The CDR3 sequence is 15 residues long. Germline CDR1 and CDR2: MNHNS and SASEGT. The CDR3: CASSEGAGEGNEQFF. In DNA, the CDR3 is TGTGCCAGCAGTGAAGGAGCGGGGGAGGGGAATGAGCAGTTCTTC.

This rearrangement joins TRBV11-2 to TRBJ1-1; unclear D gene. CDR1 SGHAT and CDR2 FQNNGV come from the germline V gene. The CDR3 has 15 residues. V shed 6 bases and J shed 1 base, with 15 bases lying between them. Here the CDR3 DNA reads TGTGCCAGCAGGGACTGGTCGGACGAGAACACTGAAGCTTTCTTT. It specifies CASRDWSDENTEAFF.

The chain has TRBV2 and TRBJ2-7; the D gene is possibly TRBD1 (5 bases). The germline V and J ends were trimmed by 7 bases and 0 bases, with 13 bases remaining between them. From germline, CDR1 is SNHLY and CDR2 FYNNEI. This CDR3 is 14 amino acids long. The CDR3 DNA reads TGTGCCAGCACGTGGTGGCAGGGCTCCTACGAGCAGTACTTC. This sequence encodes CASTWWQGSYEQYF.

Only one count was recorded for this clonotype. This rearrangement joins TRBV5-1 to TRBJ2-3, with a weak D call TRBD2 (5 bases). This CDR3 comprises 16 residues. Germline-derived CDR1 and CDR2 are SGHRS and YFSETQ. Trimming shortened V by 4 bases and J by 0 bases, and 15 bases separated the two germline ends. As DNA, the CDR3 is TGCGCCAGCAGCAACATGGGAGTTCCTAGCACAGATACGCAGTATTTT. It encodes CASSNMGVPSTDTQYF.

The DNA of the CDR3 is TGTGCCAGCAGTAACTACAGGGCCCCGGCGGCCTATGGCTACACCTTC. The encoded protein is CASSNYRAPAAYGYTF. This chain links TRBV28 with TRBJ1-2; perhaps TRBD1 as D (6 bases). This CDR3 comprises 16 residues. Germline V lookup: CDR1 MDHEN, CDR2 SYDVKM. V was pared by 5 bases and J by 4 bases, with 20 bases between.

This clonotype was counted only a few times. This rearrangement joins TRBV6-1 to TRBJ2-6; TRBD1 matches 7 bases. The germline CDR1 and CDR2 sequences are MNHNS and SASEGT. V dropped 11 bases and J dropped 1; count of bases not matched to a gene: 17. This CDR3 has 18 residues. The CDR3 protein is CAALDRTGSTSGANVLTF. The CDR3 coding sequence is TGTGCCGCACTGGACCGGACAGGTTCAACGTCTGGGGCCAACGTCCTGACTTTC.